The 25 T cell receptor beta chains listed next were all sequenced from one sample in a study of T cell responses to AZD1222 COVID-19 vaccine. Clones were read by immunoSEQ multiplex PCR, and TCRdb kept only the in-frame ones, dropping some. The table records around 130,000 clones, 80% to 95% of them present only once. Source: peripheral blood, taken 28 days after the second AZD1222 dose. The receptors here all came from an adult who received the AZD1222 COVID-19 vaccine.

The chain is built from TRBV6-5 and TRBJ2-1; no clear D. The length of the CDR3 is 12 residues. Germline CDR1 reads MNHEY; CDR2 reads SVGAGI. V was shortened by 6 bases and J by 6 bases, with 9 bases between the two germline ends. This CDR3 is CASRGAVNEQFF. In nucleotides, the CDR3 is TGTGCCAGCAGGGGCGCCGTCAATGAGCAGTTCTTC.

The chain links TRBV27 to TRBJ2-2; D might be TRBD1 (5 bases). V shed 6 bases and J shed 2 bases, with 10 bases lying between them. The CDR3 consists of 14 residues. Germline V gene sequence: CDR1 MNHEY, CDR2 SMNVEV (reference sequence). The CDR3 nucleotides are TGTGCCAGCAGCTTCGACAGAAACACCGGGGAGCTGTTTTTT. Translating gives CASSFDRNTGELFF.

V is TRBV6-2 or TRBV6-3 and J is TRBJ2-7; D remains ambiguous. Germline V lookup: CDR1 MNHEY, CDR2 SVGEGT. The germline V and J ends were trimmed by 0 bases and 7 bases, with 16 bases remaining between them. This CDR3 comprises 15 residues. For the CDR3, the DNA is TGTGCCAGCAGTTACTCAGGGCGTCTCGCAAGGGAGCAGTACTTC. Its protein product is CASSYSGRLAREQYF.

The J gene is TRBJ2-7, the V gene TRBV28; D not resolved. The germline CDR1 and CDR2 sequences are MDHEN and SYDVKM. V was clipped by 7 bases and J by 4 bases, with 11 bases between them. This CDR3 is 12 amino acids long. This chain's CDR3 is CASTNEEYEQYF. CDR3 sequence (DNA): TGTGCCAGCACCAACGAGGAGTACGAGCAGTACTTC.

The gene calls are TRBV11-3 and TRBJ1-3; D might be TRBD1 (5 bases). Trimming removed 3 bases at V and 3 bases at J, with 15 bases between. From germline, CDR1 is SGHNT and CDR2 YENEEA. CDR3 length: 16 residues. In nucleotides, the CDR3 is TGTGCCAGCAGCTTTGGTGACGGGGCTTTTGGAAACACCATATATTTT. Protein sequence: CASSFGDGAFGNTIYF.

The count of this clone is one. CDR3 sequence: CASSATLPGTDNIIQYF. The CDR3 nucleotides are TGCGCCAGCAGCGCTACCTTGCCCGGGACAGATAATATCATTCAGTACTTC. The chain links TRBV5-1 to TRBJ2-4; 7 bases match TRBD1. Trimming took 4 bases from V and 9 from J; bases not matched to a gene: 19. In germline, CDR1 is SGHRS, CDR2 YFSETQ. The CDR3 runs 17 residues.

The chain carries TRBV30 and TRBJ2-3; D gene unclear. The V gene lost 3 bases and the J gene lost 2 bases, with 15 bases spanning the gap. The CDR3 is 15 residues long. The germline gives CDR1 GTSNPN, CDR2 SVGIG (reference sequence). The CDR3 sequence: CAWSYNAVPTDTQYF. The CDR3 DNA sequence: TGTGCCTGGAGCTATAACGCAGTACCCACAGATACGCAGTATTTT.

This chain connects TRBV3-1 (or the pseudogene TRBV3-2) to TRBJ2-1; TRBD2 aligns across 8 bases. The CDR3 covers 14 residues. Per germline, CDR1 LGHDT and CDR2 YNNKEL (reference sequence). Losses at the gene ends were 3 bases for V and 8 bases for J; bases not matched to a gene: 6. The CDR3 DNA reads as TGTGCCAGCAGCCAGCTCGGGGGGGGCCATGAGCAGTTCTTC. The encoded protein is CASSQLGGGHEQFF.

This clone is a singleton in its sample. This chain links TRBV29-1 with TRBJ1-2; D is unresolved. Germline V gives CDR1 SQVTM, CDR2 ANQGSEA. This CDR3 is built from 13 residues. V shed 4 bases and J shed 7 bases, with 16 bases lying between them. DNA for the CDR3: TGCAGCGTTGCCGGGGTGGGGTTGCTTGGCTACACCTTC. Its protein is CSVAGVGLLGYTF.

This chain joins TRBV20-1 and TRBJ1-1; D is undetermined. The CDR3 loop spans 13 amino acids. Germline values: CDR1 DFQATT, CDR2 SNEGSKA (reference sequence). V dropped 3 bases and J dropped 0 bases, with 8 bases sitting between them. The CDR3 bases are TGCAGTGCTAGTTCAGATTTGAACACTGAAGCTTTCTTT. Its translation is CSASSDLNTEAFF.

This chain uses TRBV10-3 with TRBJ2-3; 10 bases align to TRBD1. Trimming removed 6 bases from V and 3 bases from J; junction bases left unmatched: 12. Germline V gene sequence: CDR1 ENHRY, CDR2 SYGVKD. The CDR3 extends over 17 amino acids. CDR3: CAISTETGGVRTDTQYF. CDR3 DNA: TGTGCCATCAGCACTGAGACAGGGGGCGTGAGGACAGATACGCAGTATTTT.

The chain combines TRBV7-2 with TRBJ1-5; TRBD1 might be the D (6 bases). This CDR3 is built from 13 residues. The V and J ends lost 5 bases and 6 bases respectively, with 11 bases between them. The germline gives CDR1 SGHTA, CDR2 FQGNSA. CDR3 residues: CASSPNRAQPQHF. The CDR3 DNA reads as TGTGCCAGCAGCCCAAACAGGGCTCAGCCCCAGCATTTT.

The chain recombines TRBV6-1 with TRBJ1-2; D gene ambiguous. The CDR3 sequence is 12 residues long. V was pared by 3 bases and J by 4 bases, with 6 bases between. The germline V gene encodes CDR1 MNHNS and CDR2 SASEGT. CDR3 residues: CASSDTFYGYTF. The CDR3 nucleotides read TGTGCCAGCAGTGATACCTTCTATGGCTACACCTTC.

The chain joins TRBV11-3 to TRBJ2-3; perhaps TRBD2 as D (5 bases). The CDR3 is made up of 16 amino acids. Trimming took off 3 bases at V and 1 base at J, with 14 bases between the two ends. Germline lookup yields CDR1 SGHNT and CDR2 YENEEA. CDR3 residues: CASSLGIALGTDTQYF. For the CDR3, the DNA is TGTGCCAGCAGCTTGGGTATAGCGTTAGGCACAGATACGCAGTATTTT.

The chain couples TRBV9 to TRBJ1-5; TRBD1 might be the D (5 bases). Trimming removed 3 bases at V and 2 bases at J, with 9 bases between. The V gene's germline CDR1 is SGDLS and CDR2 YYNGEE. The CDR3 loop spans 14 amino acids. In nucleotides, the CDR3 is TGTGCCAGCAGCGGGGGGGTTGGCAATCAGCCCCAGCATTTT. It specifies CASSGGVGNQPQHF.

This chain uses TRBV5-6 with TRBJ2-1; D is undetermined. This CDR3 contains 12 residues. From germline, CDR1 is SGHDT and CDR2 YYEEEE. The V end lost 5 bases, the J end lost 8 bases, and 11 bases lay between the germline ends. CDR3: CASRYGYHEQFF. Written as DNA, the CDR3 is TGTGCCAGCAGGTACGGTTACCATGAGCAGTTCTTC.

The chain carries TRBV27 and TRBJ2-3, with TRBD2 as a possible D gene (6 bases). V shed 5 bases and J shed 1 base, with 13 bases lying between them. CDR3 length equals 15 residues. Germline loops: CDR1 MNHEY, CDR2 SMNVEV (reference sequence). CDR3 protein: CASSIGGSRTDTQYF. In DNA form, the CDR3 reads TGTGCCAGCAGTATTGGGGGGTCACGCACAGATACGCAGTATTTT.

V usage is TRBV7-2 and J usage is TRBJ2-1; 8 bases line up with TRBD2. The germline CDR1 and CDR2 sequences are SGHTA and FQGNSA. Trimming at V came to 1 base and at J to 6 bases, leaving 5 bases not matched to a gene. There are 15 residues in the CDR3. CDR3: CASSLVGLAGNEQFF. CDR3 nucleotides: TGTGCCAGCAGCTTAGTCGGACTAGCCGGCAATGAGCAGTTCTTC.

V usage is TRBV28 and J usage is TRBJ2-2; 9 nucleotides line up with TRBD1. CDR1 is MDHEN and CDR2 is SYDVKM in the germline V gene. J lost 4 bases, V lost 10 bases, and 7 bases had no gene match. This CDR3 is built from 14 residues. The CDR3 region has the DNA TGTGCCACTCACCGGGACAGGGTCACCGGGGAGCTGTTTTTT. Its translation is CATHRDRVTGELFF.

The count of this clone is one. This chain links TRBV19 with TRBJ1-2; 7 bases match TRBD1. The CDR3 extends over 14 amino acids. Trimming took 4 bases from V and 0 from J; bases not matched to a gene: 2. Germline loops: CDR1 LNHDA, CDR2 SQIVND (reference sequence). The DNA for the CDR3 is TGTGCCAGTAGTAAGGACAGGACTAACTATGGCTACACCTTC. This encodes CASSKDRTNYGYTF.

J is TRBJ1-4 and V is TRBV5-1; 8 bases are a match to TRBD1. The J segment lost 5 bases and the V segment lost 5 bases, leaving 5 bases of the junction unmatched. This CDR3 is 14 amino acids long. The germline gives CDR1 SGHRS, CDR2 YFSETQ. The CDR3 region has the DNA TGCGCCAGCAGAGATGACAGGGGAAATGAAAAACTGTTTTTT. Translation: CASRDDRGNEKLFF.

This clone has more than one count but fewer than ten. The chain is built from TRBV12-3 or TRBV12-4 and TRBJ2-1; possible D gene TRBD1, 5 bases. The V end was cut by 5 bases, the J end by 8 bases, with 13 bases between. The CDR3 spans 13 residues. The CDR3 here is CASSGNQGDEQFF. As DNA, the CDR3 is TGTGCCAGCAGTGGCAATCAAGGGGATGAGCAGTTCTTC.

The chain employs TRBV30 and TRBJ1-6; D may be TRBD1 (5 bases). Germline V gene sequence: CDR1 GTSNPN, CDR2 SVGIG (reference sequence). CDR3 size: 16 residues. Trimming shortened V by 3 bases and J by 0 bases, and 12 bases separated the two germline ends. Here the CDR3 reads CAWRRGASSYNSPLHF. DNA of the CDR3: TGTGCCTGGAGGAGGGGTGCGAGCTCCTATAATTCACCCCTCCACTTT.

The V call is TRBV29-1, the J call TRBJ1-5; 8 bases fit TRBD1. Germline CDR1 and CDR2: SQVTM and ANQGSEA. The CDR3 has 13 amino acids. The V gene end was trimmed by 5 bases and the J gene end by 5 bases; junction bases not matched to a gene: 5. CDR3 in DNA: TGCAGCGTTACAGGGGGAGGAGATCAGCCCCAGCATTTT. Its protein product is CSVTGGGDQPQHF.

This clone was seen only once. V is TRBV7-9 and J is TRBJ1-5; the match to TRBD1 covers 9 bases. Trimming took 3 bases from V and 2 from J; bases not matched to a gene: 5. This CDR3 has 16 amino acids. Per the germline V gene, CDR1 is SEHNR and CDR2 is FQNEAQ (reference sequence). Here the CDR3 reads CASSFGQGKGNQPQHF. In DNA form, the CDR3 reads TGTGCCAGCAGCTTTGGACAGGGGAAGGGCAATCAGCCCCAGCATTTT.